Listed below are T cell receptor beta chains from one sample, sequenced in a study of T cells in Graves' hyperthyroidism and ophthalmopathy. TCRdb reprocessed the multiplex PCR reads with MiXCR, giving one entry per CDR3 protein. The table has 450,000 to 700,000 distinct CDR3 sequences, just over 45% seen once; the top ten hold 15% to 20%. Sequencing was carried out using peripheral blood or thyroid tissue (not recorded which). The receptors were sampled from an adult woman with Graves' disease, either hyperthyroidism or ophthalmopathy (not recorded which). CDR3s include the opening cysteine and the closing phenylalanine or tryptophan. Fields, in order: J gene, clone size, V gene, D gene, CDR3 DNA, CDR3 protein. A D gene is named only where the DNA matches it firmly. Rows may omit the clone size; those that give it use once, few, many or a size class.

TRBJ1-2,many,TRBV5-1,TRBD1,TGCGCCAGCAGTAGAGGGACAGGAGCCTATGGCTACACCTTC,CASSRGTGAYGYTF
TRBJ2-5,NA,TRBV29-1,TRBD1,TGCAGCGCCGGACAGGGATGGCGGGAGACCCAGTACTTC,CSAGQGWRETQYF
TRBJ1-2,many,TRBV9,TRBD1,TGTGCCAGCAGCTCAGGGGGCGTGGGTGGCTACACCTTC,CASSSGGVGGYTF
TRBJ1-5,NA,TRBV5-1,NA,TGCGCCAGCAGCCGAAGGACAGACGATCAGCCCCAGCATTTT,CASSRRTDDQPQHF
TRBJ1-5,NA,TRBV2,TRBD1,TGTGCCAGCAGTGAGGACAGGGTGCATCAGCCCCAGCATTTT,CASSEDRVHQPQHF
TRBJ1-1,NA,TRBV25-1,NA,TGTGCTAAGAGATCTGGAGCGAGGAACACTGAAGCTTTCTTT,CAKRSGARNTEAFF
TRBJ2-6,NA,TRBV7-3,TRBD1,TGTGCCAGCAGCTCAACCGGGACAGGGGTCGGTGGGGCCAACGTCCTGACTTTC,CASSSTGTGVGGANVLTF
TRBJ1-1,many,TRBV25-1,NA,TGTGCCAGCAGTCAGTCTCCCCGCACAGGAATGAACACTGAAGCTTTCTTT,CASSQSPRTGMNTEAFF
TRBJ1-4,NA,TRBV15,NA,TGTGCCACCAGCAGAGATAAGGGGACAAATGAAAAACTGTTTTTT,CATSRDKGTNEKLFF
TRBJ2-2,many,TRBV5-1,NA,TGCGCCAGCAGTTCTCACTCGACCGGGGAGCTGTTTTTT,CASSSHSTGELFF
TRBJ2-5,NA,TRBV7-6,NA,TGTGCCAGCAGCTTAGATGGGGGCCGCCAAGAGACCCAGTACTTC,CASSLDGGRQETQYF
TRBJ1-2,many,TRBV9,NA,TGTGCCAGCAGCGTAGCAGGCGCCTATGGCTACACCTTC,CASSVAGAYGYTF
TRBJ1-1,NA,TRBV29-1,NA,TGCAGCGTTGACGCCCCCTCGGGGGGGGATGGCACTGAAGCTTTCTTT,CSVDAPSGGDGTEAFF
TRBJ2-5,once,TRBV9,NA,TGTGCCTGGAGGGGGGCCGGGGCCGAGACCCAGTACTTC,CAWRGAGAETQYF
TRBJ1-1,NA,TRBV9,TRBD1,TGTGCCAGCAGCTCGGGACAGGGGGTGAACACTGAAGCTTTCTTT,CASSSGQGVNTEAFF
TRBJ2-5,NA,TRBV29-1,NA,TGCAGCGTCTTTGACAGAAGCTTAGAAGAGACCCAGTACTTC,CSVFDRSLEETQYF
TRBJ1-1,many,TRBV12-3/TRBV12-4,TRBD1,TGTGCCAGCACCAATACAGGGGGAAGGAACACTGAAGCTTTCTTT,CASTNTGGRNTEAFF
TRBJ2-7,many,TRBV20-1,TRBD2,TGCAGTGCTCAAGGCCGACTAGCGGGTAACGAGCAGTACTTC,CSAQGRLAGNEQYF
TRBJ1-1,once,TRBV10-1,NA,TGTGCCAGCTCACCTAGCTCAGGGTTTGTTGAGGACACTGAAGCTTTCTTT,CASSPSSGFVEDTEAFF
TRBJ1-5,NA,TRBV6-1,NA,TGTGCCAGTTCAGCAGGGGTTAAGAATCAGCCCCAGCATTTT,CASSAGVKNQPQHF
TRBJ1-6,NA,TRBV29-1,NA,TGCAGCGTTGGTTGGGATTCACCCCTCCACTTT,CSVGWDSPLHF
TRBJ1-4,many,TRBV4-2,TRBD1,TGTGCCAGCAGAGCCGGGACAGGGAATGAAAAACTGTTTTTT,CASRAGTGNEKLFF
TRBJ1-3,NA,TRBV29-1,NA,TGCAGCGTTGAACTTCGCCTGGACTCCACCATATATTTT,CSVELRLDSTIYF
TRBJ1-1,few,TRBV7-2,NA,TGTGCCAGCAGCTTAATGGAGAGGAACACTGAAGCTTTCTTT,CASSLMERNTEAFF
TRBJ1-2,NA,TRBV10-3,NA,TGTGCCATCAGGGAGAAAGGGGGACCCCTCTATGGCTACACCTTC,CAIREKGGPLYGYTF
TRBJ1-2,NA,TRBV7-4,NA,TGTGCCAGCAGTGAAGTTACAGGCTATGGCTACACCTTC,CASSEVTGYGYTF